This T cell receptor beta chain was documented in a study of T cell responses to AZD1222 COVID-19 vaccine. Study-wide results and caveats: Mapped onto spike, vaccine-associated CD4 TCRs spanned it and were dominant at 160-218 and 743-854. Clonal diversity was possibly underestimated, and white British individuals and females predominated among donors.

The repertoire was sequenced with immunoSEQ multiplex PCR; TCRdb's copy has only in-frame clones and lacks some. The data hold approximately 70,000 clones, with approximately 80% observed a single time. Regarding this clone: Antigen unknown.

Trimming left V 3 bases short and J 0 bases short, with 12 bases between. CDR1 is SGHRS and CDR2 is YFSETQ in the germline V gene. The CDR3 extends over 16 amino acids. The TCR originated in an adult in good health. V is TRBV5-1 and J is TRBJ1-4; D is unresolved. Sample: peripheral blood, taken on day 0 of AZD1222 vaccination. Written as DNA, the CDR3 is TGCGCCAGCAGCTCCGACTATGTTGCAACTAATGAAAAACTGTTTTTT. As protein: CASSSDYVATNEKLFF.